A single sample gave rise to the 20 T cell receptor beta chains below, sequenced in a study of blood T cell repertoires in COVID-19. The protocol was immunoSEQ multiplex PCR, while the TCRdb copy is restricted to in-frame clones and leaves out a portion. The repertoire holds fewer than 350,000 clones, with 90% as singletons. The material sequenced was PBMCs or T cells enriched from blood (not recorded which). The source of these receptors is a woman under 40 with acute COVID-19.

V is TRBV28 and J is TRBJ2-5, with D maybe TRBD1 (5 bases). The CDR3 totals 13 residues. CDR1 is MDHEN and CDR2 is SYDVKM in the germline V gene. V was cut by 5 bases and J by 4 bases, with 11 bases left in between. CDR3 in DNA: TGTGCCAGCAGTCAGGGCATGCTAGAGACCCAGTACTTC. Protein: CASSQGMLETQYF. Using reference TRBV28 and TRBJ2-5 for the parts outside the CDR3, the full variable domain is DVKVTQSSRYLVKRTGEKVFLECVQDMDHENMFWYRQDPGLGLRLIYFSYDVKMKEKGDIPEGYSVSREKKERFSLILESASTNQTSMYLCASSQGMLETQYFGPGTRLLVL.

The gene calls are TRBV28 and TRBJ1-2; the match to TRBD1 covers 8 bases. The CDR3 sequence is 19 residues long. The germline CDR1 and CDR2 sequences are MDHEN and SYDVKM. The J segment lost 2 bases and the V segment lost 6 bases, leaving 20 bases of the junction unmatched. CDR3 loop: CASRSPARGRSQNNYGYTF. CDR3 bases: TGTGCCAGCAGGTCCCCGGCCAGGGGGCGATCGCAAAACAACTATGGCTACACCTTC.

This rearrangement joins TRBV18 to TRBJ1-2; 9 bases match TRBD1. CDR3 size: 13 residues. Germline-derived CDR1 and CDR2 are KGHSH and LQKENI. V trimming: 3 bases; J trimming: 8 bases; junction bases outside the gene matches: 4. CDR3 loop: CASSPGQGLGYTF. CDR3 coding DNA: TGTGCCAGCTCACCCGGACAGGGGCTCGGCTACACCTTC.

This chain joins TRBV24-1 and TRBJ2-1, with 7 positions matching TRBD1. Germline loops: CDR1 KGHDR, CDR2 SFDVKD. The CDR3 has 15 amino acids. V lost 3 bases and J lost 5; bases outside the gene matches: 6. The CDR3 DNA reads as TGTGCCACCAGTGATCCCGGACAGGTTGACAATGAGCAGTTCTTC. Its translation is CATSDPGQVDNEQFF.

V gene TRBV10-3 combines with J gene TRBJ2-2; possibly TRBD2 for D (5 bases). The germline V gene has CDR1 ENHRY and CDR2 SYGVKD. V gave up 6 bases and J gave up 7 bases, with 15 bases separating them. This CDR3 is built from 14 residues. This chain's CDR3 is CAIRSLGGGGELFF. In nucleotides, the CDR3 is TGTGCCATCAGGTCCCTCGGAGGTGGCGGGGAGCTGTTTTTT.

CDR3 in DNA: TGTGCCAGCACTCAGGGGTGGGGGACGAATAATGAAAAACTGTTTTTT. Translated, it gives CASTQGWGTNNEKLFF. V is TRBV2 and J is TRBJ1-4, with D possibly matching TRBD1 (6 bases). This CDR3 contains 16 residues. With 7 bases removed from V and 4 bases from J, the gap between germline ends came to 19 bases. From germline, CDR1 is SNHLY and CDR2 FYNNEI.

The chain has TRBV11-1 and TRBJ1-4; D is uncertain. The V gene lost 5 bases and the J gene lost 7 bases, with 17 bases spanning the gap. The germline V gene encodes CDR1 SGHAT and CDR2 FQDESV (reference sequence). This CDR3 comprises 15 residues. CDR3 bases: TGTGCCAGCAGCCGCGGTCCGGGATCGGCTGAAAAACTGTTTTTT. It yields the protein CASSRGPGSAEKLFF.

In nucleotides, the CDR3 is TGCGCCAGCAGCCACGTGGTTGGACTGTACGATGAGCAGTTCTTC. Its translation: CASSHVVGLYDEQFF. The chain employs TRBV4-1 and TRBJ2-1, with a tentative D call TRBD2 (5 bases). V lost 3 bases to trimming and J lost 8 bases, with 17 bases between them. CDR1 and CDR2 from the germline V gene are MGHRA and YSYEKL. This CDR3 is 15 amino acids long.

The chain employs TRBV3-1 (or the pseudogene TRBV3-2) and TRBJ2-1, with D unclear. The germline V and J ends were trimmed by 3 bases and 0 bases, with 21 bases remaining between them. The CDR3 spans 19 residues. Per germline, CDR1 LGHDT and CDR2 YNNKEL (reference sequence). The CDR3, as DNA: TGTGCCAGCAGCCACAGTGCGTTAGGTGGCGGTTTCTCCTACAATGAGCAGTTCTTC. It encodes CASSHSALGGGFSYNEQFF.

V usage is TRBV30 and J usage is TRBJ2-5; tentatively, D is TRBD1 (6 bases). The V gene's germline CDR1 is GTSNPN and CDR2 SVGIG (reference sequence). The CDR3 is 12 amino acids. With 8 bases removed from V and 5 bases from J, the gap between germline ends came to 15 bases. The CDR3 here is CALTGPEETQYF. DNA of the CDR3: TGTGCCCTCACAGGGCCTGAGGAGACCCAGTACTTC.

The genes are TRBV28 and TRBJ2-6, with TRBD2 matching 7 bases. CDR1 is MDHEN, CDR2 SYDVKM, per germline. The CDR3 runs 22 residues. The trim removed 8 bases at V and 0 bases at J, leaving 25 bases unmatched. CDR3 loop: CASHKAGRSFMIDNSGANVLTF. DNA of the CDR3: TGTGCCAGCCATAAAGCGGGACGTAGTTTCATGATCGACAACTCTGGGGCCAACGTCCTGACTTTC.

This rearrangement joins TRBV27 to TRBJ2-3, with TRBD2 as a possible D gene (5 bases). Trimming removed 5 bases from V and 4 bases from J, with 16 bases in between. There are 15 residues in the CDR3. Germline lookup yields CDR1 MNHEY and CDR2 SMNVEV (reference sequence). The CDR3 nucleotides read TGTGCCAGCAGTAGGAGCGGAAACCGAGCAGATACGCAGTATTTT. As protein: CASSRSGNRADTQYF.

This chain links TRBV19 with TRBJ2-5; possible D gene TRBD2, 6 bases. CDR1 is LNHDA, CDR2 SQIVND, per germline (reference sequence). The CDR3 sequence is 14 residues long. The V and J ends lost 3 bases and 4 bases respectively, with 12 bases between them. CDR3 DNA: TGTGCCAGTAGTATCCCGGGAGTTATAGAGACCCAGTACTTC. The encoded protein is CASSIPGVIETQYF. Full variable domain (rest looked up from reference TRBV19 and TRBJ2-5): DGGITQSPKYLFRKEGQNVTLSCEQNLNHDAMYWYRQDPGQGLRLIYYSQIVNDFQKGDIAEGYSVSREKKESFPLTVTSAQKNPTAFYLCASSIPGVIETQYFGPGTRLLVL.

The chain combines TRBV7-3 with TRBJ2-3; perhaps TRBD2 as D (5 bases). The CDR3 is made up of 13 amino acids. Trimming cost V 1 base and J 3 bases, with 5 bases left between them. From germline, CDR1 is SGHTA and CDR2 FQGTGA. CDR3 residues: CASSLRETDTQYF. CDR3 in DNA: TGTGCCAGCAGCTTAAGGGAGACAGATACGCAGTATTTT.

The rearrangement links TRBV19 to TRBJ1-3, with D maybe TRBD1 (6 bases). CDR1 is LNHDA and CDR2 is SQIVND in the germline V gene (reference sequence). V was clipped by 5 bases and J by 0 bases, with 17 bases between them. This CDR3 is built from 17 residues. The CDR3 region has the DNA TGTGCCAGTAGTGGTCCCCGGGACATCTCCTCTGGAAACACCATATATTTT. It is translated as CASSGPRDISSGNTIYF.

The rearrangement links TRBV27 to TRBJ2-3; 12 bases match TRBD2. The trim removed 0 bases at V and 4 bases at J, leaving 2 bases unmatched. The germline CDR1 and CDR2 sequences are MNHEY and SMNVEV (reference sequence). The CDR3 spans 16 residues. In DNA, the CDR3 is TGTGCCAGCAGTTTATCGCCTAGCGGGAGGGCAGATACGCAGTATTTT. Its protein product is CASSLSPSGRADTQYF.

This clone was seen a handful of times. The chain links TRBV9 to TRBJ2-1; the D gene is possibly TRBD2 (6 bases). Per germline, CDR1 SGDLS and CDR2 YYNGEE. Between the trimmed V and J ends, which lost 4 bases and 2 bases, there was a span of 13 bases. This CDR3 is 15 amino acids long. This chain's CDR3 is CASSRTGATYNEQFF. As DNA, the CDR3 is TGTGCCAGCAGCAGAACGGGAGCCACCTACAATGAGCAGTTCTTC.

V usage is TRBV5-1 and J usage is TRBJ2-7; D possibly corresponds to TRBD1 (6 bases). The CDR3 runs 15 residues. The germline V gene encodes CDR1 SGHRS and CDR2 YFSETQ. With 1 base removed from V and 0 bases from J, the gap between germline ends came to 11 bases. CDR3 DNA sequence: TGCGCCAGCAGCTTGAACCAGGGGAGCTCCTACGAGCAGTACTTC. Protein product: CASSLNQGSSYEQYF.

This clone was seen just once. The sample contains more than one DNA sequence encoding this CDR3. V is TRBV5-1 and J is TRBJ2-7; TRBD1 aligns across 9 bases. Trimming removed 0 bases from V and 7 bases from J; junction bases left unmatched: 5. Germline assignment: CDR1 SGHRS and CDR2 YFSETQ. The CDR3 runs 14 residues. Written as DNA, the CDR3 is TGCGCCAGCAGCTTGGGACAGGGGGTACGGGAGCAGTACTTC. It translates to CASSLGQGVREQYF. Filled out from reference TRBV5-1 and TRBJ2-7, the complete variable domain reads KAGVTQTPRYLIKTRGQQVTLSCSPISGHRSVSWYQQTPGQGLQFLFEYFSETQRNKGNFPGRFSGRQFSNSRSEMNVSTLELGDSALYLCASSLGQGVREQYFGPGTRLTVT.

This chain links TRBV10-2 with TRBJ2-1; 9 bases are shared with TRBD2. Trimming cost V 3 bases and J 6 bases; bases outside gene matches: 9. This CDR3 contains 16 residues. CDR1 is WSHSY and CDR2 is SAAADI in the germline V gene. The CDR3 loop reads CASSDPTSGKTNEQFF. The CDR3 DNA sequence: TGCGCCAGCAGTGACCCGACTAGCGGAAAAACCAATGAGCAGTTCTTC.